The entry below describes one TCR beta chain. What it binds is not known. This sample is drawn from a study of cytotoxic CD8 clonotypes in ibrutinib-treated CLL. The overall study: Once patients had received a median 12 months of treatment, range 6 to 36, response samples were obtained. Whole-study findings and limits: Public clonotypes showed up rarely, and on treatment they shrank or held steady. Baseline clonality exceeded age-matched healthy donors and tracked circulating CD8+ T-cell counts.

TCRdb's copy holds only in-frame clones and misses some; the assay was immunoSEQ multiplex PCR. This sample has just over 200,000 clones, with 70% to 75% found just once. The sequence derives from a human donor with chronic lymphocytic leukemia. Sequenced here: PBMCs, sampled after 12 months of ibrutinib treatment.

CDR3: CASQPGQTYNSPLHF. CDR3 sequence (DNA): TGTGCCAGCCAACCGGGACAGACCTATAATTCACCCCTCCACTTT. The rearrangement uses TRBV7-8 and TRBJ1-6, with 7 bases aligning to TRBD1. The CDR3 extends over 15 amino acids. From germline, CDR1 is SGHVS and CDR2 FQNEAQ. With V trimmed by 8 bases and J by 2 bases, 6 bases remained unmatched.